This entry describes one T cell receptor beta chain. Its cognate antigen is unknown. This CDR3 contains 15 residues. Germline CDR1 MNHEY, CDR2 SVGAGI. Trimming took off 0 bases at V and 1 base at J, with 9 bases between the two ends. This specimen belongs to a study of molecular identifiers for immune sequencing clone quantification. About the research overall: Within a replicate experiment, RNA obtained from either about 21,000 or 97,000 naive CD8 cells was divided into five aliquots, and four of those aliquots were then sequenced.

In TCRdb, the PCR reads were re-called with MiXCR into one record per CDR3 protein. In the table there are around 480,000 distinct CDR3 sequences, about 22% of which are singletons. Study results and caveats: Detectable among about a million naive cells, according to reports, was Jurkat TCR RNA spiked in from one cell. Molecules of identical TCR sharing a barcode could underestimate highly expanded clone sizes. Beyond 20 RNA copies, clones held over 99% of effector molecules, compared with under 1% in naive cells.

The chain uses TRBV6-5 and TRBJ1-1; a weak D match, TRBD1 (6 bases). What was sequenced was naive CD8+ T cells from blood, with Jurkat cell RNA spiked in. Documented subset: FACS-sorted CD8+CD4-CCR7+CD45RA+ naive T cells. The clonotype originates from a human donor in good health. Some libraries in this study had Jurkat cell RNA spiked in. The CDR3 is CASSYSQGKNTEAFF. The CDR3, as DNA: TGTGCCAGCAGTTACTCCCAGGGGAAGAACACTGAAGCTTTCTTT.